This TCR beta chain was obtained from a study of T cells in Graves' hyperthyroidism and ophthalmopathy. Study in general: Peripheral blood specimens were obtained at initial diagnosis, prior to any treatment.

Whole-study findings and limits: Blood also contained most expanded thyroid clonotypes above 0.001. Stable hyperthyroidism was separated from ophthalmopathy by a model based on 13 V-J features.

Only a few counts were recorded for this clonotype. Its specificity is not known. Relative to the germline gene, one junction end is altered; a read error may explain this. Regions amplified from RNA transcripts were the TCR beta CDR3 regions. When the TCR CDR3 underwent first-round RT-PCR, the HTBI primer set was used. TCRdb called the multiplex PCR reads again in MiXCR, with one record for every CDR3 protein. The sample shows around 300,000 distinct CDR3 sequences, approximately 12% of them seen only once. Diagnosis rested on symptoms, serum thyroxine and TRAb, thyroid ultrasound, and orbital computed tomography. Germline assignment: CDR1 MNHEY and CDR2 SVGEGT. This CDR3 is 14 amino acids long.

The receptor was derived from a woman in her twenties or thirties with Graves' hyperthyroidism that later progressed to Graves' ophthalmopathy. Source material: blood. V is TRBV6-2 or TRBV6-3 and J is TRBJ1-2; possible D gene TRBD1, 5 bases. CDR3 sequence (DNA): TGTGCCGGCAGGACCGAATGGGACTGGGATGGCTACACCTTC. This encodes CAGRTEWDWDGYTF.